The 8 T cell receptor beta chains presented below share a single source sample, sequenced in a study of T cell repertoires in cytomegalovirus infection. TCRdb re-analysed the reads in MiXCR, keeping a single row per CDR3 protein. The sample has hundreds of thousands of distinct CDR3 sequences, over 9% seen once. Material for sequencing was PBMCs. The origin of the receptors is a human donor in good health (CMV status not recorded). Some clones in this sample may be carry-over from other donors' samples.

There are many counts of this clonotype. The chain couples TRBV6-6 to TRBJ1-5, with no clear D. The CDR3 consists of 15 residues. Germline CDR1 reads MNHNY; CDR2 reads SVGAGI (reference sequence). Trimming left V 0 bases short and J 7 bases short, with 13 bases between. CDR3 amino acids: CASSYSDKPRQPQHF. Here the CDR3 DNA reads TGTGCCAGCAGTTACTCCGACAAACCAAGGCAGCCCCAGCATTTT.

The chain recombines TRBV9 with TRBJ1-6, with D perhaps matching TRBD1 (5 bases). Germline lookup yields CDR1 SGDLS and CDR2 YYNGEE. The ends were cut back, 0 bases at V and 9 bases at J, with 19 bases in the middle. The CDR3 is 17 amino acids. In DNA form, the CDR3 reads TGTGCCAGCAGCGTAGAGGGAGGAGGGCAGGGAGGTTCACCCCTCCACTTT. This gives the protein CASSVEGGGQGGSPLHF.

This clonotype came up a few times. V usage is TRBV19 and J usage is TRBJ2-4; unclear D gene. V lost 6 bases, J lost 1 base, and 4 bases lay in between. Germline-derived CDR1 and CDR2 are LNHDA and SQIVND (reference sequence). CDR3 size: 12 residues. The CDR3 loop is CASRGAKNIQYF. DNA for the CDR3: TGTGCCAGTAGGGGGGCCAAAAACATTCAGTACTTC. The full variable domain, its missing parts supplied by reference TRBV19 and TRBJ2-4, is DGGITQSPKYLFRKEGQNVTLSCEQNLNHDAMYWYRQDPGQGLRLIYYSQIVNDFQKGDIAEGYSVSREKKESFPLTVTSAQKNPTAFYLCASRGAKNIQYFGAGTRLSVL.

This clonotype occurred many times. V gene TRBV7-7 combines with J gene TRBJ2-1, with 12 nucleotides matching TRBD1. Germline assignment: CDR1 SSHAT and CDR2 FNYEAQ (reference sequence). The CDR3 has 15 amino acids. V shed 5 bases and J 11 bases; nucleotides not matched to a gene: 10. In DNA form, the CDR3 reads TGTGCCAGCAGCCCTCTGGGACAGGGGGCCTATAAGCAGTTCTTC. Translation: CASSPLGQGAYKQFF.

There are many counts of this clonotype. The chain is built from TRBV2 and TRBJ2-7; perhaps TRBD1 as D (5 bases). V was clipped by 1 base and J by 6 bases, with 10 bases between them. The CDR3 sequence is 13 residues long. Germline loops: CDR1 SNHLY, CDR2 FYNNEI. The DNA for the CDR3 is TGTGCCAGCAGTGAAGGACAGCTTGGCGAGCAGTACTTC. Amino acids: CASSEGQLGEQYF.

At least ten counts were recorded for this clonotype. The chain has TRBV6-6 and TRBJ2-7, with 8 bases fitting TRBD1. CDR3 length equals 15 residues. Germline V gene data show CDR1 as MNHNY and CDR2 as SVGAGI (reference sequence). V lost 2 bases and J lost 1; bases outside the gene matches: 4. The CDR3 coding sequence is TGTGCCAGCAGTTACGGGGACAGGAGGTCCTACGAGCAGTACTTC. Its protein product is CASSYGDRRSYEQYF.

This clonotype was counted many times. The chain recombines TRBV7-9 with TRBJ1-1; no clear D gene. Germline V CDR1 and CDR2: SEHNR, FQNEAQ (reference sequence). This CDR3 is built from 11 residues. V was clipped by 4 bases and J by 5 bases, with 5 bases between them. CDR3 DNA sequence: TGTGCCAGCAGCTCATCGACTGAAGCTTTCTTT. Translating gives CASSSSTEAFF.

This clonotype was counted many times. The rearrangement links TRBV7-2 to TRBJ2-1; tentatively, D is TRBD1 (7 bases). Trimming took 1 base from V and 9 from J, leaving 16 bases between them. Germline V gene lookup returns CDR1 SGHTA and CDR2 FQGNSA. This CDR3 comprises 15 residues. Here the CDR3 DNA reads TGTGCCAGCAGCTTAGGACCCGGAGGGGGCGGTGAGCAGTTCTTC. Protein: CASSLGPGGGGEQFF. The full variable domain, completed using reference TRBV7-2 and TRBJ2-1, is GAGVSQSPSNKVTEKGKDVELRCDPISGHTALYWYRQSLGQGLEFLIYFQGNSAPDKSGLPSDRFSAERTGGSVSTLTIQRTQQEDSAVYLCASSLGPGGGGEQFFGPGTRLTVL.